Listed below are T cell receptor beta chains from one sample, sequenced in a study of blood T cell repertoires in COVID-19. The assay was immunoSEQ multiplex PCR, and TCRdb's table has in-frame clones only and misses some. The data show tens of thousands of clones, 80% to 90% seen once. Input material: peripheral blood. The origin of the receptors is a man aged 45-65 years with active COVID-19. The CDR3 runs from the conserved cysteine through the conserved F or W. Each record gives: V gene, CDR3 length, clone size, J gene, CDR3 protein. Expanded clones are given a class, and other clones once, few, many or no size at all.

v_gene: TRBV13
len: 17
abundance: -
j_gene: TRBJ2-3
CDR3aa: CASSLEGDREDTDTQYF

v_gene: TRBV5-1
len: 15
abundance: -
j_gene: TRBJ1-1
CDR3aa: CASSLWAGSVTEAFF

v_gene: TRBV4-1
len: 15
abundance: -
j_gene: TRBJ2-3
CDR3aa: CASSQDHASGRALYF

v_gene: TRBV18
len: 18
abundance: -
j_gene: TRBJ2-7
CDR3aa: CASSPGGRTAGKTYEQYF

v_gene: TRBV7-2
len: 15
abundance: -
j_gene: TRBJ2-1
CDR3aa: CASSFASGGRNEQFF

v_gene: TRBV5-4
len: 14
abundance: -
j_gene: TRBJ1-2
CDR3aa: CASSLQGGGYGYTF

v_gene: TRBV10-3
len: 14
abundance: -
j_gene: TRBJ1-5
CDR3aa: CATSPAGANQPQHF

v_gene: TRBV9
len: 17
abundance: -
j_gene: TRBJ1-3
CDR3aa: CASSVEPGQGEGNTIYF

v_gene: TRBV14
len: 13
abundance: -
j_gene: TRBJ1-5
CDR3aa: CASSQVEGQPQHF

v_gene: TRBV29-1
len: 12
abundance: once
j_gene: TRBJ2-3
CDR3aa: CSVSTRTDTQYF

v_gene: TRBV6-5
len: 11
abundance: -
j_gene: TRBJ1-2
CDR3aa: CASSESYGYTF

v_gene: TRBV6-5
len: 14
abundance: -
j_gene: TRBJ1-2
CDR3aa: CANSSTDSNYGYTF

v_gene: TRBV2
len: 14
abundance: -
j_gene: TRBJ2-3
CDR3aa: CASSGQISTDTQYF

v_gene: TRBV5-1
len: 14
abundance: -
j_gene: TRBJ2-2
CDR3aa: CASSLRQNTGELFF

v_gene: TRBV6-4
len: 13
abundance: -
j_gene: TRBJ1-1
CDR3aa: CASSAGGATEAFF